This T cell receptor beta chain was recorded in a study of technical replicates of blood from several donors. Trimming stripped 8 bases from V and 3 bases from J, with 11 bases between. Per germline, CDR1 MNHNS and CDR2 SASEGT. CDR3 size: 13 residues. The assay was immunoSEQ multiplex PCR, and TCRdb's table has in-frame clones only and misses some. The table records under 65,000 clones, roughly 90% of them present only once. The sample taken for sequencing was PBMCs. The TCR originated in a human donor in good health. Some clones in this sample may be carry-over from other donors' samples. The chain uses TRBV6-1 and TRBJ1-3; perhaps TRBD1 as D (6 bases). The CDR3 sequence: CASLRGGGNTIYF. The CDR3 nucleotides are TGTGCCAGCCTTCGAGGGGGTGGAAACACCATATATTTT.